This T cell receptor (beta chain) was recorded in a study of shared clonotypes between healthy human individuals. Study-level background: Plates per donor: three CD4 naive, three CD4 memory, two CD8 naive, one CD8 memory. General study findings and limits: Non-shared clonotypes showed lower generation probabilities than clonotypes common to all four donors.

A note on this clone: Its matching antigen is unknown.

CDR1 and CDR2 from the germline V gene are MNHEY and SVGAGI. The CDR3 runs 10 residues. V was cut by 6 bases and J by 9 bases, with 9 bases left in between. Original processing methods: Filtering differed because ImmunoSEQ produced junction-only sequences that carried no quality scores. The protocol was immunoSEQ multiplex PCR, while the TCRdb copy is restricted to in-frame clones and leaves out a portion. Clone size and V and J calls were adopted from that table, with D and trimming inferred from the DNA. The sample yields more than 2 million clones, 90% to 95% seen once. This receptor was obtained from a man aged 18 to 30 in good health. The V call is TRBV6-5, the J call TRBJ2-7; D remains unclear. The sample comprised naive CD4+ T cells sorted from blood. The subset here: CD45RA+ positively selected. CDR3 protein: CASSHTLQYF. The CDR3 DNA reads as TGTGCCAGCAGCCATACTTTGCAGTACTTC.